The following is a TCR beta chain sequence with its context. The data derive from a study of blood T cell repertoires in COVID-19. Whole-study context: Spain, Italy and the United States supplied samples that represented acute and convalescent COVID-19. In each case, the material was cDNA or gDNA derived from T cells, B-cell-depleted T cells, or PBMCs.

CDR3 length equals 16 residues. Trimming cost V 3 bases and J 3 bases, with 17 bases left between them. The germline V gene has CDR1 SGHAT and CDR2 FQNNGV. Under the authors' procedure: Nucleated cell counts were estimated from reference gene primer amplification. Measured with immunoSEQ multiplex PCR; TCRdb has only the in-frame clones, and not every one. V and J calls and clone size follow that table, whereas D and trimming were derived from the DNA. The sample carries fewer than 350,000 clones, around 86% recorded once. The chain is built from TRBV11-2 and TRBJ1-2, with D unresolved. The sample consisted of peripheral blood. The receptor was isolated from an older woman with active or convalescent COVID-19. Written as DNA, the CDR3 is TGTGCCAGCAGCTTTGCCGGCGGGGAGGTTCACTATGGCTACACCTTC. It translates to CASSFAGGEVHYGYTF.